The present TCR beta chain was sequenced within a study of T cell responses to AZD1222 COVID-19 vaccine. Assay used: immunoSEQ multiplex PCR; TCRdb lists only in-frame clones, some missing. The profile covers about 140,000 clones, with roughly nine tenths appearing a single time and about 7.5% taken by the ten largest. About this clone: Its antigen is currently unknown.

Study-level results: Clonal diversity was possibly underestimated; the donors were predominantly white British and more often female. At baseline, seropositivity was found in only a handful of AZD1222 recipients. Within unmutated variant regions lay the reported targets of nearly half of spike-specific TCRs.

This specimen was peripheral blood, taken 28 days after the second dose of the MenACWY control vaccine. The clonotype was recovered from an adult who received the MenACWY meningococcal vaccine as a control.

CDR3 region: CASSPGTGAVYEQYF. The DNA for the CDR3 is TGTGCCAGCAGTCCCGGGACAGGGGCCGTCTACGAGCAGTACTTC. The chain has TRBV27 and TRBJ2-7, with 10 bases that match TRBD1. Germline V gives CDR1 MNHEY, CDR2 SMNVEV (reference sequence). The J segment lost 3 bases and the V segment lost 5 bases, leaving 7 bases of the junction unmatched. The CDR3 is made up of 15 amino acids.